This T cell receptor beta chain was sequenced for a study of blood T cell repertoires in COVID-19. Looked up from germline, CDR1 is SGDLS and CDR2 is YYNGEE. V shed 3 bases and J 5 bases; nucleotides not matched to a gene: 12. The CDR3 loop spans 16 amino acids. Per the original methods: Estimation of nucleated cell counts relied on the amplification of reference gene primers. Here immunoSEQ multiplex PCR was the method, and the copy in TCRdb shows in-frame clones only, minus some. The D gene and trimming were derived from the DNA, and the V and J assignments and clone size from that table. The sample holds approximately 300,000 clones, around 86% seen once.

The sequencing sample was made of peripheral blood. The rearrangement uses TRBV9 and TRBJ1-1; 8 nucleotides align to TRBD1. This clonotype originated in a man aged 45 to 65 with active or convalescent COVID-19. Written as DNA, the CDR3 is TGTGCCAGCAGCGCCCGGGACAGGACAACGAGGACTGAAGCTTTCTTT. It encodes CASSARDRTTRTEAFF.